What follows are 9 T cell receptor beta chains derived from one specimen sequenced in a study of blood T cell repertoires in COVID-19. Assay: immunoSEQ multiplex PCR; the TCRdb copy retains only in-frame clones and omits some. The table shows over 85,000 clones, with approximately 80% occurring only once. Sequencing was carried out using peripheral blood. These receptors all come from a woman in her sixties with acute or convalescent COVID-19.

CDR3 amino acids: CASSRQGWQYF. CDR3 DNA: TGTGCCAGCAGCCGTCAGGGTTGGCAGTACTTC. The chain is built from TRBV3-1 (or the pseudogene TRBV3-2) and TRBJ2-7, with D maybe TRBD1 (5 bases). V was shortened by 4 bases and J by 9 bases, with 10 bases between the two germline ends. Germline CDR1 and CDR2: LGHDT and YNNKEL (reference sequence). CDR3 length equals 11 residues.

This clone has a single count. The rearrangement uses TRBV28 and TRBJ2-3; a weak D match, TRBD1 (6 bases). Germline assignment: CDR1 MDHEN and CDR2 SYDVKM. V lost 5 bases and J 2 bases, leaving 11 bases between the germline ends. The CDR3 runs 14 residues. CDR3 sequence (DNA): TGTGCCAGCAGTCTCCGGGACAACACAGATACGCAGTATTTT. This codes for CASSLRDNTDTQYF.

CDR3 amino acids: CASSQARGPANEKLFF. The CDR3 coding sequence is TGCGCCAGCAGCCAAGCAAGGGGCCCAGCTAATGAAAAACTGTTTTTT. The genes are TRBV4-3 and TRBJ1-4, with D tentatively TRBD1 (5 bases). CDR1 is LGHNA and CDR2 is YSLEER in the germline V gene. V was trimmed by 1 base and J by 3 bases, leaving 12 bases between them. This CDR3 contains 16 residues.

This clone occurred a few times. This chain links TRBV21-1 with TRBJ2-2; the table gives TRBD2 as D, unverified against the DNA. TRBV21-1 constitutes a pseudogene. The CDR3 covers 18 residues. CDR3 residues: CASNLLAGGPKNTGELFF. CDR3 coding DNA: TGTGCCAGCAACCTCCTAGCGGGGGGGCCCAAGAACACCGGGGAGCTGTTTTTT.

This chain joins TRBV6-5 and TRBJ1-2; D gene unclear. CDR3 size: 11 residues. With 2 bases removed from V and 13 bases from J, the gap between germline ends came to 11 bases. CDR1 is MNHEY and CDR2 is SVGAGI in the germline V gene. As DNA, the CDR3 is TGTGCCAGCAGTTACGACTCCTTCGGCACCTTC. Its translation is CASSYDSFGTF.

As DNA, the CDR3 is TGTGCCAGCCGCGGTACAGGGGGCGACGAGCAGTACTTC. It is translated as CASRGTGGDEQYF. The chain joins TRBV7-2 to TRBJ2-7, with 9 bases that match TRBD1. With V trimmed by 8 bases and J by 5 bases, 7 bases remained unmatched. Germline V gives CDR1 SGHTA, CDR2 FQGNSA. CDR3 length: 13 residues.

As concerns this clone: Other DNA sequences within the sample encode an identical CDR3. The chain combines TRBV12-3 or TRBV12-4 with TRBJ1-2; tentatively, D is TRBD1 (5 bases). The V end was cut by 3 bases, the J end by 8 bases, with 7 bases between. The CDR3 extends over 11 amino acids. The DNA for the CDR3 is TGTGCCAGCAGTTTGGGGGGAGGCTACACCTTC. Its protein is CASSLGGGYTF.

V is TRBV19 and J is TRBJ2-7, with 8 bases that match TRBD1. From germline, CDR1 is LNHDA and CDR2 SQIVND (reference sequence). V lost 5 bases, J lost 5 bases, and 8 bases stayed unmatched. The CDR3 runs 14 residues. CDR3 nucleotides: TGTGCCAGTAGTTTCCGGACAGGGATCAACGAGCAGTACTTC. It codes for CASSFRTGINEQYF.

The J gene is TRBJ2-1, the V gene TRBV11-2; TRBD2 matches 12 bases. CDR1 is SGHAT and CDR2 is FQNNGV in the germline V gene. This CDR3 contains 18 residues. The ends lost 5 bases at V and 0 bases at J; junction bases unmatched: 8. The CDR3 DNA is TGTGCCAGCAGCCAAGGACTAGCGGGGTTTAGCTCCTACAATGAGCAGTTCTTC. Amino acid sequence: CASSQGLAGFSSYNEQFF.